Sequencing of this T cell receptor beta chain was carried out in a study of T cells in Graves' hyperthyroidism and ophthalmopathy. This clonotype was seen ten or more times. Template material for amplifying TCR beta CDR3 regions consisted of RNA transcripts. During a first-round RT-PCR of the TCR CDR3, the HTBI primer set was used. Each CDR3 protein gets one entry after TCRdb re-called the multiplex PCR reads with MiXCR. Found here are hundreds of thousands of distinct CDR3 sequences, 14% of them singletons; the top ten hold about a tenth. The study left out patients who had uncontrolled infection, other autoimmune disease, pregnancy or lactation. V lost 0 bases and J lost 2; bases outside the gene matches: 11. Germline V gene lookup returns CDR1 MNHEY and CDR2 SVGEGT. CDR3 length: 19 residues.

The chain uses TRBV6-2 or TRBV6-3 and TRBJ1-5; TRBD1 aligns across 9 bases. The sequence derives from a woman aged 18 to 35 with Graves' hyperthyroidism. The sequencing input was blood. In DNA form, the CDR3 reads TGTGCCAGCAGTTACTCGGACAGGGGCGCCCGTCTGGGCAATCAGCCCCAGCATTTT. Its protein product is CASSYSDRGARLGNQPQHF.